Listed below are T cell receptor beta chains from one sample, sequenced in a study of blood T cell repertoires in COVID-19. Profiled with immunoSEQ multiplex PCR; TCRdb holds only in-frame clones, not every one. This sample has under 200,000 clones, with around 84% found just once. Material: peripheral blood. These receptors originate from a woman of 80 years or more with acute or convalescent COVID-19. Both conserved end residues are part of each CDR3. Fields, in order: D gene, V gene, clone size, J gene, CDR3 protein, CDR3 DNA. The D gene is left open where the match is weak. Size tells how often a clone was seen (once, few, many) or the class of an expanded clone, and some rows leave it out.

d_call: -; v_call: TRBV5-1; clone_size: -; j_call: TRBJ1-2; cdr3_aa: CASSLEQTFGGYTF; cdr3_nt: TGCGCCAGCAGCTTGGAACAGACCTTTGGAGGCTACACCTTC
d_call: -; v_call: TRBV7-2; clone_size: -; j_call: TRBJ2-1; cdr3_aa: CASSLFWPHSYNEQFF; cdr3_nt: TGTGCCAGCAGCTTATTTTGGCCTCACTCCTACAATGAGCAGTTCTTC
d_call: -; v_call: TRBV19; clone_size: -; j_call: TRBJ2-1; cdr3_aa: CASSIVPAGSYNEQFF; cdr3_nt: TGTGCCAGTAGTATAGTCCCTGCAGGCTCCTACAATGAGCAGTTCTTC
d_call: TRBD1; v_call: TRBV5-1; clone_size: -; j_call: TRBJ2-1; cdr3_aa: CASSPQGQGMSNEQFF; cdr3_nt: TGCGCCAGCAGCCCCCAGGGACAGGGAATGAGCAATGAGCAGTTCTTC
d_call: -; v_call: TRBV3-1/TRBV3-2; clone_size: -; j_call: TRBJ1-3; cdr3_aa: CASSLEGTGNTIYF; cdr3_nt: TGTGCCAGCAGTCTTGAGGGAACGGGAAACACCATATATTTT
d_call: TRBD1; v_call: TRBV24-1; clone_size: -; j_call: TRBJ2-1; cdr3_aa: CATSGPNRGDEQFF; cdr3_nt: TGTGCCACCAGCGGGCCTAACAGGGGGGATGAGCAGTTCTTC
d_call: -; v_call: TRBV2; clone_size: -; j_call: TRBJ1-6; cdr3_aa: CASSDSRVVNSPLHF; cdr3_nt: TGTGCCAGCAGTGATTCCCGGGTCGTAAATTCACCCCTCCACTTT
d_call: -; v_call: TRBV7-2; clone_size: -; j_call: TRBJ1-5; cdr3_aa: CASSFYNQPQHF; cdr3_nt: TGTGCCAGCAGCTTTTACAATCAGCCCCAGCATTTT
d_call: TRBD2; v_call: TRBV28; clone_size: -; j_call: TRBJ2-2; cdr3_aa: CASSPPPGRASGRASGELFF; cdr3_nt: TGTGCCAGCAGCCCGCCACCGGGACGGGCTAGCGGGAGGGCGTCCGGGGAGCTGTTTTTT
d_call: TRBD1; v_call: TRBV27; clone_size: -; j_call: TRBJ2-5; cdr3_aa: CASSLPPDRGGRETQYF; cdr3_nt: TGTGCCAGCAGTTTACCGCCGGACAGGGGCGGCAGAGAGACCCAGTACTTC
d_call: TRBD1; v_call: TRBV29-1; clone_size: -; j_call: TRBJ2-7; cdr3_aa: CSFEGQGSYEQYF; cdr3_nt: TGCAGCTTTGAAGGACAGGGTTCCTACGAGCAGTACTTC
d_call: -; v_call: TRBV12-3/TRBV12-4; clone_size: few; j_call: TRBJ1-5; cdr3_aa: CASSPGNYQPQHF; cdr3_nt: TGTGCCAGCAGTCCCGGGAACTATCAGCCCCAGCATTTT
d_call: TRBD1; v_call: TRBV28; clone_size: -; j_call: TRBJ2-7; cdr3_aa: CASSSLTDRGREYYEQYF; cdr3_nt: TGTGCCAGCAGTTCTCTAACCGACAGGGGGCGAGAGTACTACGAGCAGTACTTC
d_call: -; v_call: TRBV9; clone_size: -; j_call: TRBJ2-3; cdr3_aa: CASNQQGPSTDTQYF; cdr3_nt: TGTGCCAGCAACCAACAGGGACCTAGCACAGATACGCAGTATTTT
d_call: -; v_call: TRBV28; clone_size: once; j_call: TRBJ2-7; cdr3_aa: CASSKTEGRSYEQYF; cdr3_nt: TGTGCCAGCAGCAAGACGGAAGGGAGGTCCTACGAGCAGTACTTC
d_call: -; v_call: TRBV7-6; clone_size: -; j_call: TRBJ2-3; cdr3_aa: CASSSKGRWADTQYF; cdr3_nt: TGTGCCAGCAGCTCCAAAGGGAGATGGGCAGATACGCAGTATTTT
d_call: -; v_call: TRBV11-3; clone_size: -; j_call: TRBJ2-1; cdr3_aa: CASSLGDTYNEQFF; cdr3_nt: TGTGCCAGCAGCTTAGGGGACACTTACAATGAGCAGTTCTTC
d_call: -; v_call: TRBV6-6; clone_size: -; j_call: TRBJ1-3; cdr3_aa: CASSSDRRNTIYF; cdr3_nt: TGTGCCAGCAGCTCCGACAGAAGAAACACCATATATTTT
d_call: TRBD1; v_call: TRBV10-1; clone_size: -; j_call: TRBJ2-7; cdr3_aa: CASSVGQLSLSYEQYF; cdr3_nt: TGCGCCAGCAGTGTGGGACAGCTAAGTCTCTCCTACGAGCAGTACTTC
d_call: -; v_call: TRBV28; clone_size: once; j_call: TRBJ2-1; cdr3_aa: CASGLGGGTYNEQFF; cdr3_nt: TGTGCCAGCGGGCTAGGGGGGGGAACTTACAATGAGCAGTTCTTC
d_call: -; v_call: TRBV12-3/TRBV12-4; clone_size: -; j_call: TRBJ1-3; cdr3_aa: CASLDGRGNTIYF; cdr3_nt: TGTGCCAGCTTGGACGGGAGGGGAAACACCATATATTTT
d_call: TRBD1; v_call: TRBV7-9; clone_size: -; j_call: TRBJ1-5; cdr3_aa: CASSLAPGQGRNQPQHF; cdr3_nt: TGTGCCAGCAGCTTAGCACCGGGACAGGGGCGCAATCAGCCCCAGCATTTT
d_call: TRBD2; v_call: TRBV6-6; clone_size: -; j_call: TRBJ2-7; cdr3_aa: CASRGGSLYEQYF; cdr3_nt: TGTGCCAGCAGGGGCGGGAGCCTCTACGAGCAGTACTTC
d_call: -; v_call: TRBV5-1; clone_size: -; j_call: TRBJ2-7; cdr3_aa: CASRGTGTLTSYEQYF; cdr3_nt: TGCGCCAGCAGGGGAACAGGGACGTTAACATCCTACGAGCAGTACTTC
d_call: -; v_call: TRBV7-3; clone_size: -; j_call: TRBJ1-1; cdr3_aa: CASSLLGGNTEAFF; cdr3_nt: TGTGCCAGCAGCTTACTCGGGGGGAACACTGAAGCTTTCTTT
d_call: TRBD1; v_call: TRBV10-3; clone_size: once; j_call: TRBJ1-1; cdr3_aa: CAISKTGEISEAFF; cdr3_nt: TGTGCCATCAGTAAAACAGGGGAGATCTCTGAAGCTTTCTTT
d_call: -; v_call: TRBV4-3; clone_size: few; j_call: TRBJ1-1; cdr3_aa: CASSQYEQGNTEAFF; cdr3_nt: TGCGCCAGCAGCCAGTACGAACAGGGGAACACTGAAGCTTTCTTT
d_call: -; v_call: TRBV27; clone_size: -; j_call: TRBJ1-4; cdr3_aa: CASSLLGANEKLFF; cdr3_nt: TGTGCCAGCAGTTTATTGGGAGCTAATGAAAAACTGTTTTTT
d_call: TRBD2; v_call: TRBV7-2; clone_size: -; j_call: TRBJ2-1; cdr3_aa: CASSLMASGGYNEQFF; cdr3_nt: TGTGCCAGCAGCTTAATGGCTAGCGGGGGTTACAATGAGCAGTTCTTC
d_call: -; v_call: TRBV6-5; clone_size: -; j_call: TRBJ2-5; cdr3_aa: CASRSGVKTQYF; cdr3_nt: TGTGCCAGCAGGTCCGGGGTGAAGACCCAGTACTTC
d_call: -; v_call: TRBV7-2; clone_size: -; j_call: TRBJ2-5; cdr3_aa: CASRLAGANQETQYF; cdr3_nt: TGTGCCAGCAGATTAGCAGGGGCTAACCAAGAGACCCAGTACTTC
d_call: TRBD1; v_call: TRBV10-3; clone_size: -; j_call: TRBJ1-2; cdr3_aa: CATRGDRESGYTF; cdr3_nt: TGTGCCACTAGGGGGGACAGGGAGTCTGGCTACACCTTC
d_call: TRBD1; v_call: TRBV27; clone_size: -; j_call: TRBJ1-5; cdr3_aa: CASTRFSGTDGGFNQPQHF; cdr3_nt: TGTGCCAGCACCCGATTTTCCGGGACAGACGGGGGATTCAATCAGCCCCAGCATTTT
d_call: TRBD1; v_call: TRBV7-9; clone_size: -; j_call: TRBJ1-6; cdr3_aa: CASSLRQGQGASPLHF; cdr3_nt: TGTGCCAGCAGCTTACGCCAAGGACAGGGGGCTTCACCCCTCCACTTT
d_call: TRBD2; v_call: TRBV5-1; clone_size: -; j_call: TRBJ2-3; cdr3_aa: CASSRPTSGSTDTQYF; cdr3_nt: TGCGCCAGCAGCAGACCTACTAGCGGGAGCACAGATACGCAGTATTTT
d_call: -; v_call: TRBV19; clone_size: -; j_call: TRBJ2-2; cdr3_aa: CASSIERTGELFF; cdr3_nt: TGTGCCAGTAGTATAGAGAGGACCGGGGAGCTGTTTTTT
d_call: TRBD2; v_call: TRBV14; clone_size: -; j_call: TRBJ2-5; cdr3_aa: CASSQDSLASGSGKAETQYF; cdr3_nt: TGTGCCAGCAGCCAAGATTCCCTGGCTAGCGGGAGTGGCAAGGCGGAGACCCAGTACTTC
d_call: -; v_call: TRBV20-1; clone_size: -; j_call: TRBJ1-5; cdr3_aa: CSASTGGDQPQHF; cdr3_nt: TGCAGTGCTAGTACGGGGGGTGATCAGCCCCAGCATTTT
d_call: TRBD1; v_call: TRBV10-3; clone_size: -; j_call: TRBJ1-1; cdr3_aa: CAISGQGNTEAFF; cdr3_nt: TGTGCCATCAGTGGACAGGGGAACACTGAAGCTTTCTTT
d_call: TRBD2; v_call: TRBV4-3; clone_size: -; j_call: TRBJ2-1; cdr3_aa: CASSQWVTSGRMGEQFF; cdr3_nt: TGCGCCAGCAGCCAGTGGGTTACTAGCGGGAGAATGGGTGAGCAGTTCTTC
d_call: TRBD1; v_call: TRBV6-4; clone_size: -; j_call: TRBJ2-3; cdr3_aa: CASSDLTGGIDTQYF; cdr3_nt: TGTGCCAGCAGTGATTTGACAGGGGGAATAGATACGCAGTATTTT
d_call: -; v_call: TRBV11-2; clone_size: -; j_call: TRBJ2-1; cdr3_aa: CASSLVLPPHNEQFF; cdr3_nt: TGTGCCAGCAGCTTAGTTCTACCACCCCACAATGAGCAGTTCTTC
d_call: -; v_call: TRBV28; clone_size: -; j_call: TRBJ1-2; cdr3_aa: CASSLGGTPNYGYTF; cdr3_nt: TGTGCCAGCAGTTTAGGGGGCACTCCCAACTATGGCTACACCTTC